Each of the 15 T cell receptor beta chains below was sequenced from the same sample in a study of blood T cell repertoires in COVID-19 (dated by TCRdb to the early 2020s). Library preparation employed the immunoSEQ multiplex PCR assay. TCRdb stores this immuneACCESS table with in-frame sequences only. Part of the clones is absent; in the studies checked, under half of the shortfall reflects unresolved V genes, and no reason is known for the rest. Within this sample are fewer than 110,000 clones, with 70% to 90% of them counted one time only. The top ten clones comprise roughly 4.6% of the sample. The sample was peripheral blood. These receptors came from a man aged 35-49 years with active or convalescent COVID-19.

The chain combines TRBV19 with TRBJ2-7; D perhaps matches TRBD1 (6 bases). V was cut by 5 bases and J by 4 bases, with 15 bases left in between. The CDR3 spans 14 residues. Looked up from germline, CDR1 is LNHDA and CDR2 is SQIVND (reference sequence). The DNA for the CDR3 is TGTGCCAGTAGTCTAAACAGGGTGTCGTACGAGCAGTACTTC. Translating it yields CASSLNRVSYEQYF.

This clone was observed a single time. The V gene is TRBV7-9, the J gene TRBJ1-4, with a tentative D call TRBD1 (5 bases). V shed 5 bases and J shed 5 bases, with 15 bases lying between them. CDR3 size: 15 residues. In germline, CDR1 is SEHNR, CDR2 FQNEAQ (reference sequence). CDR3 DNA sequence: TGTGCCAGCAGCCCAGCGGGGGGGAGAAATGAAAAACTGTTTTTT. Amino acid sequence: CASSPAGGRNEKLFF.

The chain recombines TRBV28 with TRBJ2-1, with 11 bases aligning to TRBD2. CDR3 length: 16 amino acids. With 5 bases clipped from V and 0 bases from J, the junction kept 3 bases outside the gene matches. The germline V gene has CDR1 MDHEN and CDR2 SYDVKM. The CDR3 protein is CASSPTSGSSYNEQFF. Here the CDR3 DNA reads TGTGCCAGCAGTCCAACTAGCGGGAGCTCCTACAATGAGCAGTTCTTC.

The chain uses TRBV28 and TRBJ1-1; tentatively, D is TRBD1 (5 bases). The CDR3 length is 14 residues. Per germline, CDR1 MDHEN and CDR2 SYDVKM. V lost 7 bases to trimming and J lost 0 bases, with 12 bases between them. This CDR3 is CASTLGHLNTEAFF. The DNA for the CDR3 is TGTGCCAGCACTCTGGGGCACTTGAACACTGAAGCTTTCTTT.

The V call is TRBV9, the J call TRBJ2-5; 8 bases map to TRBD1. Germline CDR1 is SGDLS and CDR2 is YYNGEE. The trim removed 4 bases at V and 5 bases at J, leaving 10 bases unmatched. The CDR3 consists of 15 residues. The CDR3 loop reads CASSTSDRGYETQYF. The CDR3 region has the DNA TGTGCCAGCAGCACCTCCGACAGGGGTTATGAGACCCAGTACTTC.

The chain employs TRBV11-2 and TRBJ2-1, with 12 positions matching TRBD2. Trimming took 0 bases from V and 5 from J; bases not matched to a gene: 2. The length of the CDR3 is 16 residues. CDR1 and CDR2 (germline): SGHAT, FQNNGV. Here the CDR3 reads CASSLELAGGHNEQFF. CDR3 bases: TGTGCCAGCAGCTTAGAGCTAGCGGGAGGGCACAATGAGCAGTTCTTC.

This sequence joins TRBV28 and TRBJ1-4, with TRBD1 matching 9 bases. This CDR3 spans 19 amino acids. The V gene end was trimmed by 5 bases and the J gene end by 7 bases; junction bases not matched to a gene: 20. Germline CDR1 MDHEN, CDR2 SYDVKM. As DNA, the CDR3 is TGTGCCAGCAGTGAAAGCCCCGGGACAGGGTATATTTTGGGTGAAAAACTGTTTTTT. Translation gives CASSESPGTGYILGEKLFF.

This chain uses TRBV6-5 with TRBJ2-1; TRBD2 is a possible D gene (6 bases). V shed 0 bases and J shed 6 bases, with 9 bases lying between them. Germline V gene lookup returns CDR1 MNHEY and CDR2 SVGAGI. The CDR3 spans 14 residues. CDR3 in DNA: TGTGCCAGCAGTTACTCGACGGGGGTCAATGAGCAGTTCTTC. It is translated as CASSYSTGVNEQFF.

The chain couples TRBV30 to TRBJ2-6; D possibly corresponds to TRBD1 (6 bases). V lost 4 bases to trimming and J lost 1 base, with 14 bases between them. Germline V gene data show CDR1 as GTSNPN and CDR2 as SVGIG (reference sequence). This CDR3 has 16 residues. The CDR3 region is CAWMDSFRSGANVLTF. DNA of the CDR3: TGTGCCTGGATGGACAGCTTCCGATCTGGGGCCAACGTCCTGACTTTC.

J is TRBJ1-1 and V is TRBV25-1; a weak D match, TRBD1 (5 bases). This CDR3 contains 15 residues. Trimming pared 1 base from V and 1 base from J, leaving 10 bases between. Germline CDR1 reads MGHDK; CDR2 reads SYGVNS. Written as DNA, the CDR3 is TGTGCCAGCAGTGAATGGGGGGTGGGGAACACTGAAGCTTTCTTT. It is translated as CASSEWGVGNTEAFF.

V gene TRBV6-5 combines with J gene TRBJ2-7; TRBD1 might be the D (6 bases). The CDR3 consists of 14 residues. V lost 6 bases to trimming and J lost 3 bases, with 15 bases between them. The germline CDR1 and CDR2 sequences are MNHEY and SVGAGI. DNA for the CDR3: TGTGCCAGCAGCGCCGGGACACTCATCTACGAGCAGTACTTC. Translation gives CASSAGTLIYEQYF.

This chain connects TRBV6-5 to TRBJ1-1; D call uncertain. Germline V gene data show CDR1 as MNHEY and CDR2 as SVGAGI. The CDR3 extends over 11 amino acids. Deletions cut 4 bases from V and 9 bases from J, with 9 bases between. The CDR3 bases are TGTGCCAGCAGTTCCCAGGCTAAAGCTTTCTTT. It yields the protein CASSSQAKAFF.

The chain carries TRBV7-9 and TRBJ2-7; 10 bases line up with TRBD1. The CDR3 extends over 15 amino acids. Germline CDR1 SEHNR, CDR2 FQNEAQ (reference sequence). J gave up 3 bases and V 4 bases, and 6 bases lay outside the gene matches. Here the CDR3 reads CASSSRGTGVYEQYF. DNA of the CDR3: TGTGCCAGCAGCTCGAGAGGGACAGGGGTCTACGAGCAGTACTTC. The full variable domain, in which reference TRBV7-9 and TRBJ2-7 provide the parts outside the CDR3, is DTGVSQNPRHKITKRGQNVTFRCDPISEHNRLYWYRQTLGQGPEFLTYFQNEAQLEKSRLLSDRFSAERPKGSFSTLEIQRTEQGDSAMYLCASSSRGTGVYEQYFGPGTRLTVT.

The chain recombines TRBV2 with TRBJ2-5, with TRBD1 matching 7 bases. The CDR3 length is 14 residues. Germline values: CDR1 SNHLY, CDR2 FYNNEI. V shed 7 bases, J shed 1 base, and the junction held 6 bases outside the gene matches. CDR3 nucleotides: TGTGCCAGCAATTACAGGGGCCTCCAAGAGACCCAGTACTTC. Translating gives CASNYRGLQETQYF.

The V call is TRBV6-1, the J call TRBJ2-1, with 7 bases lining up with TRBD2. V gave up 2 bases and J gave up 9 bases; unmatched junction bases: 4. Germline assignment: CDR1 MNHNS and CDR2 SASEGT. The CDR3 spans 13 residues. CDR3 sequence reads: CASSEPWGGEQFF. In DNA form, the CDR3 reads TGTGCCAGCAGTGAACCTTGGGGGGGTGAGCAGTTCTTC.